The 11 T cell receptor beta chains below all came from one sample that was sequenced in a study of cytomegalovirus exposure and HLA in healthy donors. PCR primers comprised 60 Vbeta and 13 Jbeta primers. Sequencing used immunoSEQ multiplex PCR; TCRdb keeps in-frame clones, though not all of them. The profile shows about 190,000 clones, over 75% of them singletons. Sequenced sample: PBMCs. All receptors come from a man aged 18 to 30 in good health and CMV-seronegative.

The rearrangement links TRBV7-8 to TRBJ2-3, with 10 bases that match TRBD2. CDR1 is SGHVS, CDR2 FQNEAQ, per germline. Trimming cost V 4 bases and J 1 base; bases outside gene matches: 5. CDR3 size: 16 residues. CDR3 DNA sequence: TGTGCCAGCAGCTCAGATCTAGCGGGGGGCACAGATACGCAGTATTTT. Amino acid sequence: CASSSDLAGGTDTQYF.

This clone was observed a single time. The V call is TRBV13, the J call TRBJ1-5; D is undetermined. Germline-derived CDR1 and CDR2 are PRHDT and FYEKMQ (reference sequence). Trimming cost V 5 bases and J 3 bases, with 11 bases left between them. This CDR3 has 14 amino acids. CDR3 nucleotide sequence: TGTGCCAGCAGCCGAGGACGGGACAATCAGCCCCAGCATTTT. Its translation: CASSRGRDNQPQHF.

The gene calls are TRBV7-9 and TRBJ1-3; D is possibly TRBD1 (5 bases). Trimming shortened V by 0 bases and J by 9 bases, and 15 bases separated the two germline ends. The CDR3 covers 15 residues. Germline values: CDR1 SEHNR, CDR2 FQNEAQ (reference sequence). Here the CDR3 reads CASSLAFGRDGTIYF. CDR3 coding DNA: TGTGCCAGCAGCTTAGCTTTCGGCAGGGATGGCACCATATATTTT.

This chain joins TRBV18 and TRBJ1-2; 8 bases fit TRBD1. The germline CDR1 and CDR2 sequences are KGHSH and LQKENI. The CDR3 totals 16 residues. Trimming cost V 3 bases and J 2 bases; bases outside gene matches: 8. Here the CDR3 reads CASSPAGGSLNYGYTF. The CDR3 DNA reads as TGTGCCAGCTCACCGGCAGGGGGCTCTTTAAACTATGGCTACACCTTC.

By share, this clone ranks as medium-sized. The rearrangement links TRBV6-1 to TRBJ2-1; D might be TRBD2 (6 bases). From germline, CDR1 is MNHNS and CDR2 SASEGT. V was shortened by 6 bases and J by 8 bases, with 17 bases between the two germline ends. The CDR3 is 14 residues long. CDR3 sequence: CASRGRLESDEQFF. The CDR3 nucleotides are TGTGCCAGCAGGGGGAGACTAGAATCGGATGAGCAGTTCTTC.

CDR3 amino acids: CASSLEGTPQYF. The CDR3 nucleotides read TGTGCCAGCAGCTTGGAGGGGACTCCGCAGTATTTT. The genes are TRBV5-6 and TRBJ2-3, with a possible D match to TRBD2 (6 bases). CDR3 length: 12 residues. Looked up from germline, CDR1 is SGHDT and CDR2 is YYEEEE. V was cut by 0 bases and J by 10 bases, with 9 bases left in between.

This clone was picked up a small number of times. The chain joins TRBV9 to TRBJ2-7, with a tentative D call TRBD2 (6 bases). CDR1 SGDLS and CDR2 YYNGEE come from the germline V gene. CDR3 length: 14 residues. V lost 6 bases and J lost 0, with 13 bases in between. CDR3 nucleotides: TGTGCCAGCACCACTTCGGGGGACTCCTACGAGCAGTACTTC. The encoded protein is CASTTSGDSYEQYF.

The chain employs TRBV11-2 and TRBJ1-2; TRBD1 is a possible D gene (6 bases). The germline gives CDR1 SGHAT, CDR2 FQNNGV. The V end was cut by 10 bases, the J end by 7 bases, with 25 bases between. This CDR3 contains 15 residues. The CDR3 bases are TGTGCCACCCATCTACTCAGGGGAACCCCGGGTGGCTACACCTTC. It encodes CATHLLRGTPGGYTF.

The V and J genes are TRBV25-1 and TRBJ1-3; D is unclear. The CDR3 spans 18 residues. CDR1 MGHDK and CDR2 SYGVNS come from the germline V gene. Trimming took 0 bases from V and 0 from J, leaving 15 bases between them. Here the CDR3 reads CASSEYFPTENSGNTIYF. In DNA form, the CDR3 reads TGTGCCAGCAGTGAATATTTCCCCACGGAGAACTCTGGAAACACCATATATTTT.

This clone was observed a handful of times. V gene TRBV10-1 combines with J gene TRBJ1-1; D call uncertain. Germline V gene data show CDR1 as WNHNN and CDR2 as SYGVQD (reference sequence). The CDR3 totals 14 residues. The ends were cut back, 2 bases at V and 0 bases at J, with 7 bases in the middle. DNA for the CDR3: TGCGCCAGCAGTGAGGTCCCGGTGAACACTGAAGCTTTCTTT. Residues: CASSEVPVNTEAFF.

The chain combines TRBV6-1 with TRBJ1-2; 7 bases fit TRBD1. The CDR3 extends over 12 amino acids. Trimming took 8 bases from V and 8 from J; bases not matched to a gene: 8. Germline CDR1 is MNHNS and CDR2 is SASEGT. The CDR3 reads CASGTAGLGYTF. CDR3 nucleotide sequence: TGTGCCAGCGGGACAGCCGGCTTGGGCTACACCTTC.